This paragraph covers one T cell receptor (beta chain) sequence. Its target is unknown. This entry belongs to a study of human versus mouse CDR3 diversity and MHC coevolution. Study at large: immunoSEQ was reported to reach one in 200,000 T cells sensitivity. General observations from the study: On average, humans showed more CDR3 deletions and insertions than mice.

Naive CD4 T cells, CD45RO-negative and CD62L-positive, were flow-sorted from PBMCs. Germline V CDR1 and CDR2: ENHRY, SYGVKD. The CDR3 is 16 amino acids. V lost 0 bases, J lost 4 bases, and 4 bases stayed unmatched. Method: immunoSEQ multiplex PCR; TCRdb's copy keeps in-frame clones and lacks some. Here the sample spans tens of thousands of clones, over 90% being singletons. This rearrangement joins TRBV10-3 to TRBJ2-5; 11 bases map to TRBD1. This clonotype was obtained from a person in their sixties or seventies in good health. Source material: naive CD4+ T cells from blood. Subset of the sample: CD45RO-negative CD62L-positive naive CD4 T cells. The CDR3 loop is CAISESAGTGGETQYF. The CDR3 DNA is TGTGCCATCAGTGAGTCGGCCGGGACAGGGGGAGAGACCCAGTACTTC.